The present T cell receptor beta chain was sequenced within a study of T cells in Graves' hyperthyroidism and ophthalmopathy. Across the study: Upon initial diagnosis and before any treatment, peripheral blood was collected.

RNA transcripts were the template for amplifying TCR beta CDR3 regions. Primed by the HTBI set, a first-round RT-PCR was run on the TCR CDR3. Each CDR3 protein gets one entry after TCRdb re-called the multiplex PCR reads with MiXCR. The data hold a few hundred thousand distinct CDR3 sequences, with approximately 15% observed a single time. This clonotype was seen repeatedly, ten times or more. Antigen specificity is unknown. Study-wide results and caveats: Most thyroid-expanded clonotypes above 0.001 were also found in blood.

The V end was cut by 0 bases, the J end by 8 bases, with 10 bases between. Germline CDR1 is DFQATT and CDR2 is SNEGSKA (reference sequence). This CDR3 has 12 amino acids. Newly diagnosed hyperthyroidism patients aged 18 to 65 years had disease lasting under 2 months. The sample taken for sequencing was blood. This TCR was recovered from a woman aged 30 to 39 with Graves' hyperthyroidism. The chain has TRBV20-1 and TRBJ1-1; possibly TRBD1 for D (5 bases). CDR3: CSARDSGLEAFF. CDR3 coding DNA: TGCAGTGCTAGAGATTCGGGGCTCGAAGCTTTCTTT.